These 21 T cell receptor beta chains came from one sample sequenced in a study of response to subunit inactivated influenza vaccine. TCRdb re-called the RT-PCR reads through MiXCR, storing one row per CDR3 protein. The sample includes roughly 570,000 distinct CDR3 sequences, roughly 13% of them seen just once. The sample was PBMCs from blood, taken roughly 45 days after vaccination. These receptor sequences come from a middle-aged man who received an inactivated influenza vaccine.

This clonotype occurred a few times. The rearrangement uses TRBV30 and TRBJ1-5; D remains unclear. Trimming shortened V by 3 bases and J by 0 bases, and 3 bases separated the two germline ends. This CDR3 spans 12 amino acids. Germline loops: CDR1 GTSNPN, CDR2 SVGIG (reference sequence). This CDR3 is CAWRHSNQPQHF. The CDR3 coding sequence is TGTGCCTGGAGGCATAGCAATCAGCCCCAGCATTTT.

CDR3 sequence reads: CSPKTGRPEAFF. The CDR3 DNA is TGCAGTCCCAAGACAGGGAGACCTGAAGCTTTCTTT. The chain couples TRBV20-1 to TRBJ1-1; 7 positions agree with TRBD1. This CDR3 region has 12 residues. Trimming cost V 8 bases and J 6 bases; bases outside gene matches: 9. In germline, CDR1 is DFQATT, CDR2 SNEGSKA (reference sequence).

This clonotype was seen at least ten times. The V gene is TRBV12-3 or TRBV12-4, the J gene TRBJ2-7; the match to TRBD1 covers 8 bases. This CDR3 spans 13 amino acids. V dropped 4 bases and J dropped 12; count of bases not matched to a gene: 11. The CDR3 spells CASSSQGAGGRYF. The CDR3, as DNA: TGTGCCAGCAGTTCCCAGGGGGCAGGCGGACGGTACTTC.

Only a few counts were recorded for this clonotype. The V call is TRBV11-2, the J call TRBJ2-3; D call uncertain. V lost 0 bases to trimming and J lost 7 bases, with 5 bases between them. This CDR3 spans 12 amino acids. Germline-derived CDR1 and CDR2 are SGHAT and FQNNGV. CDR3 residues: CASSLETNTQYF. CDR3 in DNA: TGTGCCAGCAGCTTAGAAACGAATACGCAGTATTTT. Variable domain in full (rest from reference TRBV11-2 and TRBJ2-3): EAGVAQSPRYKIIEKRQSVAFWCNPISGHATLYWYQQILGQGPKLLIQFQNNGVVDDSQLPKDRFSAERLKGVDSTLKIQPAKLEDSAVYLCASSLETNTQYFGPGTRLTVL.

V and J are TRBV20-1 and TRBJ1-4; a weak D match, TRBD1 (6 bases). V was trimmed by 5 bases and J by 4 bases, leaving 14 bases between them. The V gene's germline CDR1 is DFQATT and CDR2 SNEGSKA (reference sequence). The length of the CDR3 is 14 residues. CDR3 bases: TGCAGTGCTCTCCGGACAGTAAATAATGAAAAACTGTTTTTT. Its translation is CSALRTVNNEKLFF.

This clonotype was counted between two and nine times. J is TRBJ2-2 and V is TRBV5-1, with TRBD1 as a possible D gene (5 bases). Germline loops: CDR1 SGHRS, CDR2 YFSETQ. V lost 4 bases and J 1 base, leaving 8 bases between the germline ends. The CDR3 length is 14 residues. DNA for the CDR3: TGCGCCAGCAGCATGACAGTGAACACCGGGGAGCTGTTTTTT. It translates to CASSMTVNTGELFF. The whole variable domain, filled in from reference TRBV5-1 and TRBJ2-2, reads KAGVTQTPRYLIKTRGQQVTLSCSPISGHRSVSWYQQTPGQGLQFLFEYFSETQRNKGNFPGRFSGRQFSNSRSEMNVSTLELGDSALYLCASSMTVNTGELFFGEGSRLTVL.

This rearrangement joins TRBV7-9 to TRBJ2-5; TRBD2 matches 8 bases. Germline V gives CDR1 SEHNR, CDR2 FQNEAQ (reference sequence). This CDR3 contains 14 residues. Trimming removed 1 base from V and 9 bases from J; junction bases left unmatched: 7. Here the CDR3 reads CASSLVGGAGAQYF. DNA for the CDR3: TGTGCCAGCAGCTTAGTTGGCGGAGCGGGGGCCCAGTACTTC.

The chain is built from TRBV7-6 and TRBJ2-3, with D possibly being TRBD2 (6 bases). This CDR3 is 15 amino acids long. V gave up 5 bases and J gave up 2 bases, with 14 bases separating them. Germline lookup yields CDR1 SGHVS and CDR2 FNYEAQ. The CDR3 spells CASSPAREATDTQYF. In nucleotides, the CDR3 is TGTGCCAGCAGCCCCGCTAGGGAGGCCACAGATACGCAGTATTTT.

This clonotype was counted only a few times. The CDR3 nucleotides are TGTGCCAGCAGTTACTCGGCGGCCCCCCTGGCCCAGCATTTT. This encodes CASSYSAAPLAQHF. V usage is TRBV6-2 or TRBV6-3 and J usage is TRBJ1-5; the D is unclear. The CDR3 has 14 amino acids. V lost 0 bases and J lost 11, with 14 bases in between. Looked up from germline, CDR1 is MNHEY and CDR2 is SVGEGT.

V is TRBV20-1 and J is TRBJ2-1, with no clear D. CDR1 and CDR2 (germline): DFQATT, SNEGSKA (reference sequence). The CDR3 runs to 11 residues. V lost 2 bases, J lost 6 bases, and 5 bases lay in between. The CDR3 sequence: CSARWSNEQFF. CDR3 nucleotide sequence: TGCAGTGCTAGATGGAGCAATGAGCAGTTCTTC.

This clonotype was seen more than once but under ten times. This sequence joins TRBV5-1 and TRBJ2-4; D gene ambiguous. The CDR3 contains 17 residues. V lost 0 bases and J 0 bases, leaving 13 bases between the germline ends. Germline-derived CDR1 and CDR2 are SGHRS and YFSETQ. CDR3 coding DNA: TGCGCCAGCAGCTTGGGGTTCCGCAGAATAGCCAAAAACATTCAGTACTTC. It is translated as CASSLGFRRIAKNIQYF.

The rearrangement joins TRBV6-5 to TRBJ1-6; unclear D gene. The V gene lost 4 bases and the J gene lost 0 bases, with 13 bases spanning the gap. Germline CDR1 and CDR2: MNHEY and SVGAGI. There are 17 residues in the CDR3. This CDR3 reads CASSSTYRSSYNSPLHF. The CDR3 DNA follows: TGTGCCAGCAGTTCCACATACAGAAGCTCCTATAATTCACCCCTCCACTTT.

The chain couples TRBV12-3 or TRBV12-4 to TRBJ1-2; D unclear. The CDR3 spans 13 residues. Trimming removed 5 bases at V and 5 bases at J, with 12 bases between. As DNA, the CDR3 is TGTGCCAGCAGTCGAAGATTGGTGTATGGCTACACCTTC. It encodes CASSRRLVYGYTF.

This clonotype was observed a handful of times. The V call is TRBV25-1, the J call TRBJ1-2; D remains unclear. From germline, CDR1 is MGHDK and CDR2 SYGVNS. Trimming stripped 3 bases from V and 4 bases from J, with 18 bases between. The CDR3 has 16 amino acids. This CDR3 reads CASSELGATISYGYTF. Here the CDR3 DNA reads TGTGCCAGCAGTGAGTTGGGAGCCACTATCTCCTATGGCTACACCTTC.

V gene TRBV4-3 combines with J gene TRBJ2-1; D unresolved. The germline V gene has CDR1 LGHNA and CDR2 YSLEER. The CDR3 is 14 amino acids. Deletions cut 3 bases from V and 4 bases from J, with 10 bases between. The DNA for the CDR3 is TGCGCCAGCAGCCAGAGGACGGTTTACAATGAGCAGTTCTTC. Translating gives CASSQRTVYNEQFF.

The table lists this clonotype with many counts. The chain joins TRBV12-3 or TRBV12-4 to TRBJ2-3; D is uncertain. Trimming cost V 2 bases and J 3 bases, with 9 bases left between them. The CDR3 consists of 14 residues. Here the CDR3 DNA reads TGTGCCAGCAGTTTAAACGTCAGGACAGATACGCAGTATTTT. Residues: CASSLNVRTDTQYF.

This chain connects TRBV12-3 or TRBV12-4 to TRBJ2-3, with 10 positions matching TRBD2. Trimming removed 11 bases from V and 1 base from J; junction bases left unmatched: 18. The length of the CDR3 is 18 residues. The CDR3, as DNA: TGTGCCTGCGGAAAGGGACAAGCGGGAGGGCCTGGCACAGATACGCAGTATTTT. Translating it yields CACGKGQAGGPGTDTQYF.

The chain is built from TRBV5-5 and TRBJ2-2; 11 nucleotides align to TRBD1. V was clipped by 4 bases and J by 0 bases; unmatched bases: 2. This CDR3 spans 16 amino acids. Germline V gives CDR1 SGHKS, CDR2 YYEKEE (reference sequence). CDR3 in DNA: TGTGCCAGCAGCATGGGACAGGGGGCGAACACCGGGGAGCTGTTTTTT. It specifies CASSMGQGANTGELFF.

The gene calls are TRBV20-1 and TRBJ1-1; D gene uncertain. Germline V CDR1 and CDR2: DFQATT, SNEGSKA (reference sequence). Trimming shortened V by 0 bases and J by 2 bases, and 10 bases separated the two germline ends. The CDR3 totals 14 residues. CDR3 DNA sequence: TGCAGTGCTAGAGACCGGGTTACAAACACTGAAGCTTTCTTT. Its protein is CSARDRVTNTEAFF.

This chain joins TRBV11-3 and TRBJ2-7; TRBD1 matches 7 bases. V lost 4 bases and J lost 2; bases outside the gene matches: 8. The CDR3 totals 15 residues. The germline V gene has CDR1 SGHNT and CDR2 YENEEA. Here the CDR3 reads CASSYGRGPTYEQYF. The CDR3 coding sequence is TGTGCCAGCAGCTATGGTAGGGGGCCGACCTACGAGCAGTACTTC. The complete variable domain, with remaining parts taken from reference TRBV11-3 and TRBJ2-7, reads EAGVVQSPRYKIIEKKQPVAFWCNPISGHNTLYWYLQNLGQGPELLIRYENEEAVDDSQLPKDRFSAERLKGVDSTLKIQPAELGDSAVYLCASSYGRGPTYEQYFGPGTRLTVT.

This clonotype appeared a few times. The chain employs TRBV20-1 and TRBJ2-7; a possible D gene is TRBD1 (6 bases). The CDR3 runs 15 residues. V lost 0 bases, J lost 2 bases, and 14 bases lay in between. Germline CDR1 and CDR2: DFQATT and SNEGSKA (reference sequence). Written as DNA, the CDR3 is TGCAGTGCTAGAGATCCAGGGGAGAGGACCTACGAGCAGTACTTC. It codes for CSARDPGERTYEQYF.